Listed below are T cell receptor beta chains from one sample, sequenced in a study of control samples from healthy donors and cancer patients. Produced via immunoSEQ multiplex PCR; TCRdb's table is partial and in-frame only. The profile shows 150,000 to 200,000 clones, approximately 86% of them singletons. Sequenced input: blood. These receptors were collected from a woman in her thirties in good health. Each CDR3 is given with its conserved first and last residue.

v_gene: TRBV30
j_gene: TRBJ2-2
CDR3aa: CAWSLAVANTGELFF

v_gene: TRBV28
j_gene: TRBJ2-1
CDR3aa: CASTSPNIKFF

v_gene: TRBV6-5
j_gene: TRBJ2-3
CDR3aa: CASSYSVTDTQYF

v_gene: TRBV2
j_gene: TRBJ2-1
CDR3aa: CASSDLLISLGEQFF

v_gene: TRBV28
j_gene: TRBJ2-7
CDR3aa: CASSAGTSGGALYEQYF

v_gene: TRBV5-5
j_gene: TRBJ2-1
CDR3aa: CASSLETGAYNEQFF

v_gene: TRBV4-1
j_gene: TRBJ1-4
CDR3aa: CASSQDRGINEKLFF

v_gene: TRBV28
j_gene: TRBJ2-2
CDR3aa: CASRRDLNTGELFF

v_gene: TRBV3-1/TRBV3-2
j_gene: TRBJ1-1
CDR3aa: CASSPGMRSEAFF

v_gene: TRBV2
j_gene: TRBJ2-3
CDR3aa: CASSALPGPQKTYF

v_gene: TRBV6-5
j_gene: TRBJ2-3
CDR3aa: CASKRDRGTDTQYF

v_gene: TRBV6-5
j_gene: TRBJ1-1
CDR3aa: CASSYDAKGMNTEAFF

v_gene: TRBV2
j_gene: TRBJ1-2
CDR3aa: CASSPTGFYGYTF

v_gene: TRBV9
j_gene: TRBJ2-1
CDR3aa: CASSEGLAENNEQFF

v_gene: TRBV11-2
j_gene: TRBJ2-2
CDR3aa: CASSPPGGYTGELFF

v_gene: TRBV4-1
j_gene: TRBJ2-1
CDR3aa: CASSQRTGGWDNEQFF

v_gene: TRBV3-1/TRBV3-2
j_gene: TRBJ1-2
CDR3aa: CASSLRTGIGYGYTF

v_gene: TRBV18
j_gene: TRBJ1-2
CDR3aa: CASSPDGTFSNYGYTF

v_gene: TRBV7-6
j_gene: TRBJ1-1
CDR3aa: CASSPPGGTGTEAFF

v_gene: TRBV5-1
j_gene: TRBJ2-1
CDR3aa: CASSYGLAGTSNEQFF

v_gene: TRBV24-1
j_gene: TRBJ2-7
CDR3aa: CATSGGYEQYF

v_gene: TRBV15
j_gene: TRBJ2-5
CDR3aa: CATSRDLGGRAETQYF

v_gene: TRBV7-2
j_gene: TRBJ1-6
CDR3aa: CASSLAGDRALNSPLHF

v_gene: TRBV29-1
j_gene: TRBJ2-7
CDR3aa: CSVVGAGSYEQYF

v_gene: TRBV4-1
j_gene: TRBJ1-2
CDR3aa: CASSLFGQGRGYTF

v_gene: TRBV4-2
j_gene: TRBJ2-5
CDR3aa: CASGSAGPEETQYF

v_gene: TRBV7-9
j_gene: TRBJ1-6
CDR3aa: CASSSSGGDNSPLHF

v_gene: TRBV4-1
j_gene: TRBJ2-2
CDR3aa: CASSQVRMTGELFF

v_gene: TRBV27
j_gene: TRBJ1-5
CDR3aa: CASSFHNQPQHF

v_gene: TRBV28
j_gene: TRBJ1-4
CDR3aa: CASHQGAGEKLFF

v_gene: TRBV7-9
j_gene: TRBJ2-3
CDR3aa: CASSLASGGTDTQYF

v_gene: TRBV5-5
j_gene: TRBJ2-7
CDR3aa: CASSTLDSSYEQYF

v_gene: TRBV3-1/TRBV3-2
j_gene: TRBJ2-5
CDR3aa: CASSQDRAGETQYF

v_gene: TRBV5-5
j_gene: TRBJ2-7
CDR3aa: CASSLSPDYEQYF

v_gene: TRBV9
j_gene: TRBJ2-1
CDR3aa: CASSVGSRIAKSGMYNEQFF

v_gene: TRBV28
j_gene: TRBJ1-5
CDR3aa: CASKSSEGGNQPQHF

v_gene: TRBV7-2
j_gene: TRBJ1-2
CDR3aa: CASSVGQAAGYTF

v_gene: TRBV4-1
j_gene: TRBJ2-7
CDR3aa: CASSQTPDGPYEQYF

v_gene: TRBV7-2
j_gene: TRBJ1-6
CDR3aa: CASSLGQWNSPLHF

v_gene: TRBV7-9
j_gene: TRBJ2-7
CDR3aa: CASSLAEAEYEQYF

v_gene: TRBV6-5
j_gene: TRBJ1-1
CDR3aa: CASSYRGSGEAFF

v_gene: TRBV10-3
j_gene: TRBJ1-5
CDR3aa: CAISEYPTGVSNQPQHF

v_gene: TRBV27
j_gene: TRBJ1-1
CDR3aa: CASSLSPGGAYTEAFF

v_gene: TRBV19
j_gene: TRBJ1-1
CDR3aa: CASSSPGVNTEAFF

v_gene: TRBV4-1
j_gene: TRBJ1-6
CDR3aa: CASSQESGPGPLHF

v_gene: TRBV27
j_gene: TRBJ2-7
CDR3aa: CASSLGRSGYEQYF

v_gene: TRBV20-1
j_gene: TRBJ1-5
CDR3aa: CSASRPDGLDQPQHF

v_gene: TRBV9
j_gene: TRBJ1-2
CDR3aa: CASSEGQGEINYGYTF

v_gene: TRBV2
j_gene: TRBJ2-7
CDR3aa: CASSEVSGGPSYEQYF